This T cell receptor beta chain originates from a study of shared clonotypes between healthy human individuals (dated by TCRdb to 2020 to 2021). About the investigation overall: The cohort included a few men and two women between 18 and 49 years of age. Different laboratories and diverse techniques were used to prepare libraries and sequence TCR repertoires, to increase sequencing depth and limit assay-specific biases. The study deeply sequenced blood TCR repertoires of about 5 healthy adults to estimate repertoire size and the extent of clonotype sharing between individuals. Per donor, leukapheresis produced somewhere between about 0.9 and 9 billion PBMCs. Per donor, three plates each were used for CD4 naive and CD4 memory, two for CD8 naive, and one for CD8 memory.

The donors were healthy, HIV-negative adults who had no recently reported acute infections or vaccinations. Every donor was a Caucasian adult living in Nashville, Tennessee, USA. CD4+ T cells were enriched through magnetic negative selection, after which naive cells were positively selected on CD45RA and the remaining negative fraction served as the memory subset. Blood was obtained by leukapheresis, after which PBMCs were separated by Ficoll-Histopaque density gradient centrifugation and cryopreserved in liquid nitrogen vapor phase. Analytical flow cytometry was used to check the purity and quantity of every magnetically sorted T cell population. Genomic DNA was isolated from every sorted fraction and measured by UV absorbance on a Nanodrop 2000c. Using the deep immunoSEQ assay, multiplex PCR amplified TCR CDR3 regions from genomic DNA. Genomic DNA extracted from each cell subset was distributed evenly over all wells of several immunoSEQ 96-well plates, and each plate served as one replicate. For sorted subsets, 150 to 200 ng genomic DNA, equal to 30,000 or so T cell genomes, was loaded into each replicate PCR. Purified libraries were measured with a Qubit 3.0 fluorometer, size-checked on a Bioanalyzer 2100, and measured again with the KAPA Library Quantification kit. Every immunoSEQ 96-well plate was sequenced on a separate single-read 150-cycle Illumina NextSeq 550 flow cell. Concerning the study's data processing: The immunoSEQ output contained only junctional sequences without quality scores, so filtering could not match that applied to full-length reads. To assign V/J genes and CDR3, sequences were annotated against IMGT germline references using PyIR, a Python wrapper for IgBLAST v1.9. Any read was removed if the V/J assignment was weak (E-value above 1e-6), the CDR3 was missing, or the read contained stop codons, out-of-frame junctions, or ambiguous translated residues. A V3J clonotype was defined by an identical inferred V gene, J gene, and CDR3 amino acid sequence. Percentage overlap between repertoires was calculated by dividing the number of shared unique clonotypes by the size of the smaller repertoire. RTK rarefaction, the Chao1 estimator, and Recon v2.1 estimates of unobserved clonotypes were used to assess repertoire richness. For all TCRbeta clonotypes obtained by the gDNA method from a handful of donors, generation probabilities were computed with OLGA. The clones in this table, taken by TCRdb from immuneACCESS, are in-frame only. Not every clone is retained; where verified, under half of the shortfall comes from an unresolved V gene, and the cause of the rest is unknown. The D gene and trimming were derived from the DNA, and the V and J assignments and clone size from that table. For this sample there are 2.3 million or so clones; just over 90% appear just once. The leading ten clones occupy 0.39% of the sample.

A remark on this clone: It lacks a known antigen. Base qualities are not at hand, and no much larger clone is one base apart.

Deletion took 1 base off V and 10 bases off J, with a span of 20 bases between the germline ends. Including cysteine and phenylalanine, the CDR3 has 15 amino acids. The CDR3 DNA has 45 bases and is translated from base 1. CDR1 and CDR2, per the germline V gene, are SGHRS and YFSETQ. Study-wide conclusions, independent of this receptor: Larger estimated clonotype richness was generally found for naive subsets than for memory subsets. Sampling was restricted to blood, and TCR repertoires in tissues likely differ from the TCR repertoires found in blood. Based on pairwise subsampling, the degree of clonotype sharing among donors was expected to be affected by sequencing depth. Compared with non-shared clonotypes, the clonotypes found in all four sorted-subset donors had higher generation probabilities. Because the study included a small number of donors, the genetic and exposure-history diversity represented was limited. When several donors were compared, the shared fraction of clonotypes was about 5.2% for naive CD4, 3.5% to 4% for naive CD8, 2.3% for memory CD4, and less than 0.45% for memory CD8. Even with the large sequencing depth, rarefaction of the sorted-subset datasets indicated that sequencing was incomplete.

The sample taken for sequencing was naive CD4+ T cells from PBMCs. What the cell subset or site label conveys for this sample: CD45RA+ positively selected. The TCR sequence derives from a man between 18 and 35 years old in good health. Some clones in this sample may be carry-over from other donors' samples. The chain uses TRBV5-1 and TRBJ1-1; the D gene lacks a confident call. The DNA is as follows: TGCGCCAGCAGCTTGCGTTCTGGATTTGAAAAGGGAGCTTTCTTT. Its protein reads: CASSLRSGFEKGAFF.